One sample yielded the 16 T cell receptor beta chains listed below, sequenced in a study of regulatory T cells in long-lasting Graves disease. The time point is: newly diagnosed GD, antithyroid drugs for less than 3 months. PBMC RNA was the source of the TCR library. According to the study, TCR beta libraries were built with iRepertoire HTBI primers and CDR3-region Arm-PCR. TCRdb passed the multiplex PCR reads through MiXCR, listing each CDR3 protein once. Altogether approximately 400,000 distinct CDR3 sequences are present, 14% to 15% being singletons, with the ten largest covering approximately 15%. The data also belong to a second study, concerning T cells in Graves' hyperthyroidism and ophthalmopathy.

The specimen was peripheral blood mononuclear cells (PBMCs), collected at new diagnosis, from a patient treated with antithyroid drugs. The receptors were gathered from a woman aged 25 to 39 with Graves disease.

This CDR3 reads CATLPTLAAGELFF. CDR3 DNA: TGTGCCACCCTCCCGACCCTAGCCGCCGGGGAGCTGTTTTTT. The chain has TRBV27 and TRBJ2-2; D perhaps matches TRBD2 (5 bases). Per germline, CDR1 MNHEY and CDR2 SMNVEV (reference sequence). The CDR3 spans 14 residues. The V end lost 10 bases, the J end lost 6 bases, and 18 bases lay between the germline ends.

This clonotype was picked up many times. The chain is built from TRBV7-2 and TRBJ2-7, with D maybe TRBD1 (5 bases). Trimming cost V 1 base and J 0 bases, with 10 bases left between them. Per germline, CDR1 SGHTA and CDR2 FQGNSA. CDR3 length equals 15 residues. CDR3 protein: CASSLGRVSSYEQYF. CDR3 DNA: TGTGCCAGCAGCTTAGGCAGGGTAAGCTCCTACGAGCAGTACTTC.

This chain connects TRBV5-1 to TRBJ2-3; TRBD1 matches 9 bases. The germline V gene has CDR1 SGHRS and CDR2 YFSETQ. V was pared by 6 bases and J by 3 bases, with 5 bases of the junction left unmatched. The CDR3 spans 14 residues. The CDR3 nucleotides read TGCGCCAGCACCCGGACAGGGGCTACAGATACGCAGTATTTT. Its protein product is CASTRTGATDTQYF.

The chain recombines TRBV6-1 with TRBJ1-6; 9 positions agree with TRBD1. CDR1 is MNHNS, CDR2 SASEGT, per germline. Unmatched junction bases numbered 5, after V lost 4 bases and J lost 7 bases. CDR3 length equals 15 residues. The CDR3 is CASSVGTGQNSPLHF. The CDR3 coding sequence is TGTGCCAGCAGTGTTGGGACAGGGCAGAATTCACCCCTCCACTTT.

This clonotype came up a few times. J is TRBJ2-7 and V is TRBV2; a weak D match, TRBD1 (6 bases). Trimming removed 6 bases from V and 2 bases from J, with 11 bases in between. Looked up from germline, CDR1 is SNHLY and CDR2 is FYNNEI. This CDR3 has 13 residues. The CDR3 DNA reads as TGTGCCAGCAGGTGGGACACAGCCTACGAGCAGTACTTC. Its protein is CASRWDTAYEQYF.

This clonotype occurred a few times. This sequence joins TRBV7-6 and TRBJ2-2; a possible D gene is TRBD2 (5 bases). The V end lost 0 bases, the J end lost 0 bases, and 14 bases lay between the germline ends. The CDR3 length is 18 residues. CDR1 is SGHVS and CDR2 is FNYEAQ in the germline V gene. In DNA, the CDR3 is TGTGCCAGCAGCTTAGCGCTAGGTAGCGAAACGAACACCGGGGAGCTGTTTTTT. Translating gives CASSLALGSETNTGELFF. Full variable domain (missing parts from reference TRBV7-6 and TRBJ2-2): GAGVSQSPRYKVTKRGQDVALRCDPISGHVSLYWYRQALGQGPEFLTYFNYEAQQDKSGLPNDRFSAERPEGSISTLTIQRTEQRDSAMYRCASSLALGSETNTGELFFGEGSRLTVL.

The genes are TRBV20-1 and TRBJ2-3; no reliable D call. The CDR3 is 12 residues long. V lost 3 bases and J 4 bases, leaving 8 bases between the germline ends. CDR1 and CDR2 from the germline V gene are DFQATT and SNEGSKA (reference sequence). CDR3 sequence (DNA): TGCAGTGCTAGTCTCCCTCCAGATACGCAGTATTTT. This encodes CSASLPPDTQYF.

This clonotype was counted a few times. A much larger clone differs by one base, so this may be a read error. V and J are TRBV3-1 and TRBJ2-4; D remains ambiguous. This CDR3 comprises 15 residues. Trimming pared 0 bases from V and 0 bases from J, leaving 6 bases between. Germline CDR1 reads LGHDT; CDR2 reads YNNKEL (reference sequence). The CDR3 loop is CASSQERVAKNIQYF. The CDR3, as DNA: TGTGCCAGCAGCCAAGAACGGGTAGCCAAAAACATTCAGTACTTC.

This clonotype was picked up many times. The CDR3 coding sequence is TGTGCCACCAGTGATTTCGGGGGGACTGAAGCTTTCTTT. Protein: CATSDFGGTEAFF. The chain recombines TRBV24-1 with TRBJ1-1; weak D call: TRBD1 (5 bases). The CDR3 consists of 13 residues. CDR1 KGHDR and CDR2 SFDVKD come from the germline V gene. V lost 1 base and J 5 bases, leaving 7 bases between the germline ends.

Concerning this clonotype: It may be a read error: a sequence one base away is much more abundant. The CDR3 here is CAGSLVLAGVINEQFF. CDR3 DNA sequence: TGTGCCGGCAGCTTGGTTCTAGCGGGAGTGATCAATGAGCAGTTCTTC. The chain joins TRBV5-5 to TRBJ2-1, with 10 bases identical to TRBD2. Germline assignment: CDR1 SGHKS and CDR2 YYEKEE (reference sequence). The CDR3 totals 16 residues.

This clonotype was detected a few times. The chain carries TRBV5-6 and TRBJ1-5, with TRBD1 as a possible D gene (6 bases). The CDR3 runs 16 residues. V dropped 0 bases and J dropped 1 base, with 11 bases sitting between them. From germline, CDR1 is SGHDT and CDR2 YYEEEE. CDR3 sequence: CASSLGGGASNQPQHF. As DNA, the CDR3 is TGTGCCAGCAGCTTGGGGGGGGGGGCGAGCAATCAGCCCCAGCATTTT.

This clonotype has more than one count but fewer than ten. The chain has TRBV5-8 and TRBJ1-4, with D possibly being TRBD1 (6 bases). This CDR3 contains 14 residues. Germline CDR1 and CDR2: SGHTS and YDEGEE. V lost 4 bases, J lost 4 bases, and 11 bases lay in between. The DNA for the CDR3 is TGTGCCAGCAGCCCCGGACAGCGTAATGAAAAACTGTTTTTT. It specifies CASSPGQRNEKLFF.

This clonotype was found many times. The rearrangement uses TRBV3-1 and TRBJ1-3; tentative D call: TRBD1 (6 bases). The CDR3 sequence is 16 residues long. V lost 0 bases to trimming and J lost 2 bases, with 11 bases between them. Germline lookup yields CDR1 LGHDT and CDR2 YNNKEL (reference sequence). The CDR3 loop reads CASSQEGAGAGNTIYF. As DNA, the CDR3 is TGTGCCAGCAGCCAAGAGGGGGCAGGGGCTGGAAACACCATATATTTT. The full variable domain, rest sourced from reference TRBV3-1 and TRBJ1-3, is DTAVSQTPKYLVTQMGNDKSIKCEQNLGHDTMYWYKQDSKKFLKIMFSYNNKELIINETVPNRFSPKSPDKAHLNLHINSLELGDSAVYFCASSQEGAGAGNTIYFGEGSWLTVV.

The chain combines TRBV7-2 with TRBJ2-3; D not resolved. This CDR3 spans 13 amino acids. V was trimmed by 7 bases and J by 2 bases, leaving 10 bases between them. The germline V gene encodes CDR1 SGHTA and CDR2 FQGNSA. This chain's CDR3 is CASIPSATDTQYF. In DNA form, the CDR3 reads TGTGCCAGCATCCCATCGGCCACAGATACGCAGTATTTT.

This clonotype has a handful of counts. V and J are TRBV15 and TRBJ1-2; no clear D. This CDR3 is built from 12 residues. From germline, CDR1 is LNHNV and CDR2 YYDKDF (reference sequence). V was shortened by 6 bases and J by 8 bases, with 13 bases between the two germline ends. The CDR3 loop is CATSLASGGYTF. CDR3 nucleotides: TGTGCCACCAGTCTGGCCTCGGGAGGCTACACCTTC.

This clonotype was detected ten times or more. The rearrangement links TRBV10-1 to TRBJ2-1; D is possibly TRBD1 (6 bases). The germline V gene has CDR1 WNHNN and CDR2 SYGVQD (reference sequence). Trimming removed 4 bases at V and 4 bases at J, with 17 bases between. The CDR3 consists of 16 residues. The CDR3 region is CASSVSDSPPYNEQFF. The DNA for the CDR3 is TGCGCCAGCAGTGTTTCGGACAGTCCCCCTTACAATGAGCAGTTCTTC.